This T cell receptor beta chain was sequenced for a study of blood T cells in healthy people across ages. The CDR3 is made up of 15 amino acids. The germline V gene has CDR1 MGHRA and CDR2 YSYEKL. Between the trimmed V and J ends, which lost 3 bases and 5 bases, there was a span of 16 bases. It was with a sample-barcoded 5' primer and a J-beta primer mix that a second PCR of about 6 to 12 cycles was run. TCRdb reprocessed the 5' RACE reads with MiXCR, giving one entry per CDR3 protein. Of some 1,500,000 distinct CDR3 sequences listed, roughly 43% were seen once; the top ten hold roughly 3.7%. The sample, about 10 milliliters of peripheral blood, was drawn from each donor.

What was sequenced was blood. The V gene is TRBV4-1, the J gene TRBJ2-5; possible D gene TRBD2, 5 bases. This TCR was recovered from a woman aged 18 to 35 in good health. The CDR3, as DNA: TGCGCCAGCAGCCAGGATGAGTGGTCGGGGGAGACCCAGTACTTC. This encodes CASSQDEWSGETQYF.